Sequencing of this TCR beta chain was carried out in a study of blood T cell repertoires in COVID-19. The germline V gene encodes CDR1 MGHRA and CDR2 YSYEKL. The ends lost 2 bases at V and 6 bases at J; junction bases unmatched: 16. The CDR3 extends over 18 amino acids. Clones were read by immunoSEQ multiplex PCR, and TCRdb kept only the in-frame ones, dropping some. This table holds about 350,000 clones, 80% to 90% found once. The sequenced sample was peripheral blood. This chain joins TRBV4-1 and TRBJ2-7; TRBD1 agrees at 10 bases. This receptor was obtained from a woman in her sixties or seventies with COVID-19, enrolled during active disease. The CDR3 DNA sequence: TGCGCCAGCAGCCAAATATCCAGGCGGCGGGACAGGGGCCTCGAGCAGTACTTC. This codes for CASSQISRRRDRGLEQYF.